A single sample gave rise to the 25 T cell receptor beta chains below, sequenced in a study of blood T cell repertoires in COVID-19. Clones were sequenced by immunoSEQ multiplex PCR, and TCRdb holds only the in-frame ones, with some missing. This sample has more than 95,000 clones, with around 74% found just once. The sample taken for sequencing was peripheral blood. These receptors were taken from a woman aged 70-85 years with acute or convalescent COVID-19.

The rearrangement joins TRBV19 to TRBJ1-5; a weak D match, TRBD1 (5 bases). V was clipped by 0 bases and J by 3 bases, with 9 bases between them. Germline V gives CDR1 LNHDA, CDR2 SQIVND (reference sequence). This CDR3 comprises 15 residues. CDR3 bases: TGTGCCAGTAGTATAGAAGGGGCCCCCAATCAGCCCCAGCATTTT. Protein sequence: CASSIEGAPNQPQHF.

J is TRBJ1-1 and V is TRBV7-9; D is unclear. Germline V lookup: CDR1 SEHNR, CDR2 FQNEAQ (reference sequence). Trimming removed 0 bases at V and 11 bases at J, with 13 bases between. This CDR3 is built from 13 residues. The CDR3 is CASSLALFSEAFF. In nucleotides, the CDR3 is TGTGCCAGCAGCTTAGCCCTGTTTAGCGAGGCTTTCTTT.

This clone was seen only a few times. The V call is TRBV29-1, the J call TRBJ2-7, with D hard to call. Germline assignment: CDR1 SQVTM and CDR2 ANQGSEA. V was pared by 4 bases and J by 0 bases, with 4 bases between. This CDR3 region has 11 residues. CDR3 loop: CSVALSYEQYF. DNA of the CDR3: TGCAGCGTTGCCCTCTCCTACGAGCAGTACTTC.

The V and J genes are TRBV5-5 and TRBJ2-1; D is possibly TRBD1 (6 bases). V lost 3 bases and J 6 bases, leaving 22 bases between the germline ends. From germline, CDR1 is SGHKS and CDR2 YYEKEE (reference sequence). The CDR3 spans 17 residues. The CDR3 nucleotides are TGTGCCAGCAGCTATAACAGGGAAAGGCTAGCTGGCAATGAGCAGTTCTTC. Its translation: CASSYNRERLAGNEQFF.

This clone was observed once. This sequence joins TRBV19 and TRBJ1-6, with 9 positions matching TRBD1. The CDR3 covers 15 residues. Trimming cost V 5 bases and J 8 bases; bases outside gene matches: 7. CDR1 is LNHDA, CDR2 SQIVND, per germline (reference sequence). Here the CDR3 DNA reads TGTGCCAGTAGTGCTTCGGGACAGGGTCATTCACCCCTCCACTTT. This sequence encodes CASSASGQGHSPLHF.

CDR3 in amino acids: CASSRIGQVSTDTQYF. CDR3 sequence (DNA): TGTGCCAGCAGCAGAATAGGACAGGTCTCCACAGATACGCAGTATTTT. The chain is built from TRBV9 and TRBJ2-3, with TRBD1 identical over 7 bases. The V and J ends lost 4 bases and 2 bases, in that order; junction bases with no gene match: 10. There are 16 residues in the CDR3. Germline CDR1 reads SGDLS; CDR2 reads YYNGEE.

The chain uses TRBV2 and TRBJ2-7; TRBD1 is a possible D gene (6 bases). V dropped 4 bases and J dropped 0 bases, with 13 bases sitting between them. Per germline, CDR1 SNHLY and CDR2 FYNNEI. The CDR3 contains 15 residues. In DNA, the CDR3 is TGTGCCAGCAGTGTAAGGGGGTACGGCTCCTACGAGCAGTACTTC. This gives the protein CASSVRGYGSYEQYF.

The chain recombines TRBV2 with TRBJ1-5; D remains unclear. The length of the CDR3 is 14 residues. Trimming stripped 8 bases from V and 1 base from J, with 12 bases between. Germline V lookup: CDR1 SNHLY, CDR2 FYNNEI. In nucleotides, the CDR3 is TGTGCCAGCGCGGTGGAGTCCAGCAATCAGCCCCAGCATTTT. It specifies CASAVESSNQPQHF.

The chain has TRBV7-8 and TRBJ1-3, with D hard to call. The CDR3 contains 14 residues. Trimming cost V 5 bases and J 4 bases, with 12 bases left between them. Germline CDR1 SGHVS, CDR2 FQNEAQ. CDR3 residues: CASSPRVAGNTIYF. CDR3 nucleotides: TGTGCCAGCAGCCCGAGGGTGGCCGGAAACACCATATATTTT.

The CDR3 sequence: CASSSIPRGTQPQHF. The CDR3 DNA reads TGTGCCAGCAGTTCCATACCCCGCGGGACCCAGCCCCAGCATTTT. The chain has TRBV6-5 and TRBJ1-5; a possible D gene is TRBD1 (5 bases). With 4 bases removed from V and 7 bases from J, the gap between germline ends came to 17 bases. This CDR3 is built from 15 residues. The germline V gene has CDR1 MNHEY and CDR2 SVGAGI.

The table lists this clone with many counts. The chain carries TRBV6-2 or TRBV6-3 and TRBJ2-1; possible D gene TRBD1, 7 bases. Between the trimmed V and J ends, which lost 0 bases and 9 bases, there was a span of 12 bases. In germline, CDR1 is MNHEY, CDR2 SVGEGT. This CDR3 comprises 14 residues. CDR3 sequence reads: CASSYSVQGGEQFF. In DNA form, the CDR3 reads TGTGCCAGCAGTTACTCAGTCCAGGGGGGTGAGCAGTTCTTC.

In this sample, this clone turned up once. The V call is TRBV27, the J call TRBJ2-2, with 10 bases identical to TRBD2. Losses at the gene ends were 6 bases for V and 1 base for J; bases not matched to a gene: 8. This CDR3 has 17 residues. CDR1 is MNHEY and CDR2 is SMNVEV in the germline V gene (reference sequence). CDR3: CASRNSRLAGNTGELFF. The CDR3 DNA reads TGTGCCAGCAGGAACTCTAGACTAGCGGGGAACACCGGGGAGCTGTTTTTT.

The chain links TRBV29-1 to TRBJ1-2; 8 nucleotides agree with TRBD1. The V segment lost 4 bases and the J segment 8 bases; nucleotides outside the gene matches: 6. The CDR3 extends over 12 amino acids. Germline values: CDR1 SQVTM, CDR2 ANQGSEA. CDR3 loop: CSVGPGGEGYTF. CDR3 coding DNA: TGCAGCGTTGGCCCAGGGGGCGAGGGCTACACCTTC.

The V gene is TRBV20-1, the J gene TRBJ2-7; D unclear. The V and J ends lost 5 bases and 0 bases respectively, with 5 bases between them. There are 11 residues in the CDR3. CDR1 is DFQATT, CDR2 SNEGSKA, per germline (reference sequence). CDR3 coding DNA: TGCAGTGCTTACAGCTCCTACGAGCAGTACTTC. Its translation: CSAYSSYEQYF.

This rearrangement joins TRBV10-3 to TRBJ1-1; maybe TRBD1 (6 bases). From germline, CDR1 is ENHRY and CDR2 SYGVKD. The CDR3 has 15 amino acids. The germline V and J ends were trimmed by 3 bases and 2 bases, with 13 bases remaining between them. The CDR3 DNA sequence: TGTGCCATCAGTGACCGAGACAGGTTAAACACTGAAGCTTTCTTT. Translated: CAISDRDRLNTEAFF.

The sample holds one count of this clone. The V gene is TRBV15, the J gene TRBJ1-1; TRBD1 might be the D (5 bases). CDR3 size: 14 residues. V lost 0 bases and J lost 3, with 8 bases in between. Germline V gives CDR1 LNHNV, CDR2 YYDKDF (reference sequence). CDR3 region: CATSRDGRDTEAFF. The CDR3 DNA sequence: TGTGCCACCAGCAGAGATGGCAGGGACACTGAAGCTTTCTTT.

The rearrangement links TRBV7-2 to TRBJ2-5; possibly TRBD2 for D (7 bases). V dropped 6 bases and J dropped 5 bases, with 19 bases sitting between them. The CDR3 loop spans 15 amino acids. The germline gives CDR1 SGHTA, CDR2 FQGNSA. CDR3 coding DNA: TGTGCCAGCAGACATCCGGGACACGGGAGGGAGACCCAGTACTTC. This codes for CASRHPGHGRETQYF.

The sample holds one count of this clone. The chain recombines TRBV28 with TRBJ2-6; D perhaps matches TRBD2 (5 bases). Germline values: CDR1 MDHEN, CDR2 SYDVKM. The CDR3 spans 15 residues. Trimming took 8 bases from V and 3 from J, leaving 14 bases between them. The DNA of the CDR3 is TGTGCCAGCCTTACGGCGGGTAGTGGGGCCAACGTCCTGACTTTC. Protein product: CASLTAGSGANVLTF.

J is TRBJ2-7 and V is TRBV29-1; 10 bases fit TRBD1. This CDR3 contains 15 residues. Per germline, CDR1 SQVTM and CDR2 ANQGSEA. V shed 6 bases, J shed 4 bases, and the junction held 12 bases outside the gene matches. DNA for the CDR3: TGCAGCGTCCTACGGGCCGGGACAGGGGATTACGAGCAGTACTTC. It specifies CSVLRAGTGDYEQYF.

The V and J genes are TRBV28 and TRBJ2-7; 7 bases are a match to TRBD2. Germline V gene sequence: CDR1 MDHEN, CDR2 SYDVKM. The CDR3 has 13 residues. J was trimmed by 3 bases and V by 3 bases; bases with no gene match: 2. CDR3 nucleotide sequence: TGTGCCAGCAGTTTGGGGACTAACTACGAGCAGTACTTC. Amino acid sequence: CASSLGTNYEQYF.

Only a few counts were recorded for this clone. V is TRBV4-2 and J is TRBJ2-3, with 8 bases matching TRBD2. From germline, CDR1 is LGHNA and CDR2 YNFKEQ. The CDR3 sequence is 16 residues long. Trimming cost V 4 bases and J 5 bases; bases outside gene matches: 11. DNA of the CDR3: TGTGCCAGCAGCCTAAACGGGGGGGCCCGTGAAGATACGCAGTATTTT. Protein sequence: CASSLNGGAREDTQYF.

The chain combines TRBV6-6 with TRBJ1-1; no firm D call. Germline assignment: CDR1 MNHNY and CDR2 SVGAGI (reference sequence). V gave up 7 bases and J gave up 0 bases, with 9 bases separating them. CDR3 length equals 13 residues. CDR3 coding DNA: TGTGCCAGCAAAAACAGCATGAACACTGAAGCTTTCTTT. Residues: CASKNSMNTEAFF.

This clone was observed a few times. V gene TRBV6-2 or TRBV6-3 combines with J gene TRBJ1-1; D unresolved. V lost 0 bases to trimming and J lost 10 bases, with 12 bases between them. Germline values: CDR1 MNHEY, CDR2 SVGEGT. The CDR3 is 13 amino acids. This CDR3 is CASSYSLREGAFF. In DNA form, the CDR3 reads TGTGCCAGCAGTTACTCGTTGCGGGAGGGAGCTTTCTTT.

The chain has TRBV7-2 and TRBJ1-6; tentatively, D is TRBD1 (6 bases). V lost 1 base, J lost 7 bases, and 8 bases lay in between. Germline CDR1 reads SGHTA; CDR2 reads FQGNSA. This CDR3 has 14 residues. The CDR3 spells CASSLVGQNSPLHF. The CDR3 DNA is TGTGCCAGCAGCTTAGTGGGACAAAATTCACCCCTCCACTTT.

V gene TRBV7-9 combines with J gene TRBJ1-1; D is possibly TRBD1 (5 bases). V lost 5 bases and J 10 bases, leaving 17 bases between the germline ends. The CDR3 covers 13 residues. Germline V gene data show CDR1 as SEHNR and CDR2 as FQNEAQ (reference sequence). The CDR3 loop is CASSLPAGGAAFF. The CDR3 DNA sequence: TGTGCCAGCAGCCTCCCAGCGGGGGGAGCAGCTTTCTTT.